This record concerns one TCR beta chain sequence. The sample originates from a study of T cells after somatic rescue of genetic block. V was trimmed by 0 bases and J by 0 bases, leaving 10 bases between them. Germline CDR1 reads LGHNA; CDR2 reads YSLEER. The CDR3 spans 16 residues. Clones were sequenced by immunoSEQ multiplex PCR, and TCRdb holds only the in-frame ones, with some missing. The data contain roughly 120,000 clones, over 80% of them singletons. Material: peripheral blood mononuclear cells (PBMCs). The chain carries TRBV4-3 and TRBJ2-3; D remains ambiguous. The TCR was taken from a woman in her late teens or twenties. As DNA, the CDR3 is TGCGCCAGCAGCCAAGACTGGGGTACTAGCACAGATACGCAGTATTTT. Its translation: CASSQDWGTSTDTQYF.